The source of this TCR beta chain is a study of regulatory T cells in long-lasting Graves disease. The time point: newly diagnosed GD, antithyroid drugs for less than 3 months. RNA isolated from PBMCs was used to make the TCR library. Graves' disease diagnosis used American Thyroid Association guidelines. Points from the study as a whole: There was favoring of TRBV28, TRBJ1-2 and TRBJ2-5 in persistent disease.

Arm-PCR of CDR3 regions and iRepertoire HTBI primers were the basis on which TCR beta libraries were built. TCRdb itself ran the multiplex PCR reads through MiXCR, one entry per CDR3 protein. The sample has roughly 420,000 distinct CDR3 sequences, about 15% seen once. This clonotype was detected only once. Antigen unknown. CDR1 LNHDA and CDR2 SQIVND come from the germline V gene (reference sequence). Trimming removed 6 bases from V and 6 bases from J, with 18 bases in between. The CDR3 has 15 amino acids. These sequences were also reported in another study, on T cells in Graves' hyperthyroidism and ophthalmopathy. This second study notes: For Graves' hyperthyroidism to be stable, ophthalmopathy could not progress within 18 months. First-round RT-PCR with HTBI primers amplified the TCR CDR3 region.

The TCR sequence derives from a woman aged 25 to 45 with Graves disease. This material consisted of peripheral blood mononuclear cells (PBMCs), taken at new diagnosis, from a patient treated with antithyroid drugs. The J gene is TRBJ2-1, the V gene TRBV19; no definite D call. CDR3 DNA: TGTGCCAGTAGCCTGGGATCCCGGCCCCTCAATGAGCAGTTCTTC. It is translated as CASSLGSRPLNEQFF.